The clone carrying this T cell receptor (beta chain) was counted ten times or more. Antigen unknown. The CDR3 contains 13 residues. The V end was cut by 0 bases, the J end by 6 bases, with 10 bases between. Germline CDR1 and CDR2: SGHRS and YFSETQ. The data are from a study of neurological immune-mediated disorders. Findings of the study overall: Phylogenetic grouping assigned the repertoires of 18 of 34 multiple sclerosis patients to a single cluster of related CDR3 sequences. This cluster may be a repertoire-level signature.

Via MiXCR, TCRdb re-called the 5' RACE reads, giving one row per CDR3 protein. The sample lists tens of thousands of distinct CDR3 sequences, around 5.1% seen once, with about 5.3% in the top ten. The sequenced material came from PBMCs. This TCR came from a human donor with multiple sclerosis. The donor label of this sample is uncertain. V and J are TRBV5-1 and TRBJ2-7; D is unclear. The CDR3 loop is CASSLGPSGEQYF. The CDR3 DNA follows: TGCGCCAGCAGCTTGGGCCCTTCGGGCGAGCAGTACTTC.